The 20 T cell receptor beta chains below all came from one sample that was sequenced in a study of shared clonotypes between healthy human individuals (dated by TCRdb to the early 2020s). Library creation used the immunoSEQ multiplex PCR assay. TCRdb obtained this table from immuneACCESS and retained in-frame rearrangements with V and J assigned. These tables miss some clones; where compared with another copy, unresolved V genes account for less than half of the shortfall, and the remainder is unexplained. The sample table records more than 2,000,000 clones; around nine tenths of these occur just once. The leading ten clones occupy over 0.12% of the sample. Sequencing used naive CD4+ T cells sorted from blood. The meaning of the sample's cell subset or site label: CD45RA+ positively selected. Receptors originate from a man aged 18 to 29 in good health.

This sequence joins TRBV28 and TRBJ1-4; no clear D gene. The V end was cut by 2 bases, the J end by 6 bases, with 19 bases between. This CDR3 region has 17 residues. In germline, CDR1 is MDHEN, CDR2 SYDVKM. The CDR3 protein is CASSLSLSPGRHEKLFF. CDR3 in DNA: TGTGCCAGCAGTTTAAGTCTCTCCCCCGGACGACATGAAAAACTGTTTTTT. Full variable domain (outside the CDR3, taken from reference TRBV28 and TRBJ1-4): DVKVTQSSRYLVKRTGEKVFLECVQDMDHENMFWYRQDPGLGLRLIYFSYDVKMKEKGDIPEGYSVSREKKERFSLILESASTNQTSMYLCASSLSLSPGRHEKLFFGSGTQLSVL.

The V call is TRBV5-4, the J call TRBJ2-2, with 11 bases lining up with TRBD2. Trimming removed 0 bases from V and 4 bases from J; junction bases left unmatched: 8. This CDR3 comprises 18 residues. The germline CDR1 and CDR2 sequences are SGHNT and YYREEE (reference sequence). CDR3 amino acids: CASSLGSSGGKTTGELFF. Here the CDR3 DNA reads TGTGCCAGCAGCTTGGGGTCTAGCGGGGGGAAAACCACCGGGGAGCTGTTTTTT.

The chain employs TRBV2 and TRBJ2-7, with 7 bases fitting TRBD2. Germline lookup yields CDR1 SNHLY and CDR2 FYNNEI. CDR3 length equals 11 residues. V dropped 7 bases and J dropped 9; count of bases not matched to a gene: 6. The CDR3 nucleotides read TGTGCCAGCAACCCGGGGGGAGGGCAGTACTTC. Translated: CASNPGGGQYF.

This clone was seen a single time. This chain uses TRBV10-3 with TRBJ2-3; D is unclear. Per the germline V gene, CDR1 is ENHRY and CDR2 is SYGVKD. Trimming cost V 0 bases and J 4 bases, with 5 bases left between them. The CDR3 runs to 13 residues. CDR3 protein: CAISESAPDTQYF. The CDR3 region has the DNA TGTGCCATCAGTGAGTCCGCCCCAGATACGCAGTATTTT.

This chain's CDR3 is CASSDRGVGAEAFF. The CDR3 coding sequence is TGTGCCAGCTCAGACAGGGGCGTAGGCGCTGAAGCTTTCTTT. The chain recombines TRBV18 with TRBJ1-1, with 8 positions matching TRBD1. The V gene's germline CDR1 is KGHSH and CDR2 LQKENI. CDR3 size: 14 residues. Trimming at V came to 5 bases and at J to 6 bases, leaving 8 bases not matched to a gene.

The V and J genes are TRBV28 and TRBJ2-7; 7 bases are shared with TRBD1. In germline, CDR1 is MDHEN, CDR2 SYDVKM. CDR3 length: 17 amino acids. The V and J ends lost 4 bases and 3 bases, in that order; junction bases with no gene match: 15. CDR3 DNA: TGTGCCAGCAGTTCCACAGGGGCTTGGGGAAGAAACTACGAGCAGTACTTC. Protein sequence: CASSSTGAWGRNYEQYF. The full variable domain, rest sourced from reference TRBV28 and TRBJ2-7, is DVKVTQSSRYLVKRTGEKVFLECVQDMDHENMFWYRQDPGLGLRLIYFSYDVKMKEKGDIPEGYSVSREKKERFSLILESASTNQTSMYLCASSSTGAWGRNYEQYFGPGTRLTVT.

This rearrangement joins TRBV29-1 to TRBJ1-2; tentative D call: TRBD1 (6 bases). The CDR3 is made up of 14 amino acids. In germline, CDR1 is SQVTM, CDR2 ANQGSEA. The V end was cut by 3 bases, the J end by 1 base, with 12 bases between. The CDR3 is CSVELGGFNYGYTF. DNA for the CDR3: TGCAGCGTTGAGTTAGGGGGATTTAACTATGGCTACACCTTC.

The V call is TRBV7-2, the J call TRBJ2-3; TRBD2 is a possible D gene (7 bases). Trimming removed 5 bases from V and 2 bases from J, with 20 bases in between. This CDR3 spans 17 amino acids. Germline lookup yields CDR1 SGHTA and CDR2 FQGNSA. The CDR3 spells CASSTRAAGAFTDTQYF. The CDR3 bases are TGTGCCAGCAGCACCCGAGCTGCGGGGGCCTTCACAGATACGCAGTATTTT.

Comments on this clone: This sample includes further DNA sequences coding for the same CDR3. V gene TRBV2 combines with J gene TRBJ2-7, with 8 bases aligning to TRBD1. This CDR3 region has 13 residues. In germline, CDR1 is SNHLY, CDR2 FYNNEI. After removal of 6 bases from V and 3 bases from J, the junction contained 4 bases not matched to a gene. The CDR3 region has the DNA TGTGCCAGCAGCGGACAGGGACTCTACGAGCAGTACTTC. This translates into CASSGQGLYEQYF.

The chain has TRBV11-2 and TRBJ2-1, with 7 positions matching TRBD2. J was trimmed by 1 base and V by 1 base; bases with no gene match: 7. CDR3 length: 17 residues. The germline V gene encodes CDR1 SGHAT and CDR2 FQNNGV. In DNA, the CDR3 is TGTGCCAGCAGCTTAGTGGGGCGGGGGAGGTCCTACAATGAGCAGTTCTTC. Amino acid sequence: CASSLVGRGRSYNEQFF.

This sequence joins TRBV4-3 and TRBJ2-7; TRBD2 matches at 9 bases. Trimming cost V 3 bases and J 2 bases; bases outside gene matches: 8. The CDR3 has 16 residues. CDR1 LGHNA and CDR2 YSLEER come from the germline V gene. The CDR3 protein is CASSQGAGTSPYEQYF. The CDR3 region has the DNA TGCGCCAGCAGCCAGGGTGCCGGGACTAGCCCCTACGAGCAGTACTTC.

The chain is built from TRBV21-1 and TRBJ2-7; no check of the table's D call, TRBD1, against the DNA was made. TRBV21-1 is described as a pseudogene. The CDR3 contains 14 residues. CDR3 in DNA: TGTGCCAGCAGCAAAGAAGTTAACGCGGCAGGGGAGTACTTC. Protein sequence: CASSKEVNAAGEYF.

Concerning this clone itself: The identical CDR3 is also encoded by other nucleotide sequences in the sample. The rearrangement uses TRBV5-1 and TRBJ2-5; TRBD1 aligns across 9 bases. Germline values: CDR1 SGHRS, CDR2 YFSETQ. V gave up 4 bases and J gave up 4 bases; unmatched junction bases: 5. This CDR3 is built from 14 residues. Here the CDR3 reads CASSLRQGGETQYF. CDR3 in DNA: TGCGCCAGCAGCCTACGACAGGGGGGAGAGACCCAGTACTTC.

The chain is built from TRBV5-1 and TRBJ1-4; possible D gene TRBD1, 6 bases. There are 15 residues in the CDR3. Germline CDR1 reads SGHRS; CDR2 reads YFSETQ. V shed 2 bases and J shed 8 bases, with 16 bases lying between them. This CDR3 is CASSLYGGAGEKLFF. CDR3 DNA sequence: TGCGCCAGCAGCTTATATGGGGGCGCAGGGGAAAAACTGTTTTTT.

This rearrangement joins TRBV9 to TRBJ1-6; a possible D gene is TRBD1 (5 bases). The V gene lost 0 bases and the J gene lost 0 bases, with 7 bases spanning the gap. CDR1 and CDR2 from the germline V gene are SGDLS and YYNGEE. CDR3 length: 16 amino acids. The CDR3 DNA follows: TGTGCCAGCAGCGTAGACAGGAGCTCCTATAATTCACCCCTCCACTTT. Its translation: CASSVDRSSYNSPLHF.

This chain connects TRBV28 to TRBJ1-3, with D hard to call. The CDR3 sequence is 14 residues long. V lost 4 bases to trimming and J lost 10 bases, with 17 bases between them. Per germline, CDR1 MDHEN and CDR2 SYDVKM. The CDR3 is CASSSPSPGGTIYF. The CDR3 DNA reads as TGTGCCAGCAGTTCCCCTAGTCCGGGAGGTACCATATATTTT.

V is TRBV5-1 and J is TRBJ2-3; D remains unclear. The germline CDR1 and CDR2 sequences are SGHRS and YFSETQ. Trimming left V 3 bases short and J 5 bases short, with 10 bases between. This CDR3 is built from 13 residues. Written as DNA, the CDR3 is TGCGCCAGCAGCTCTCCCGTTGGAGATACGCAGTATTTT. This encodes CASSSPVGDTQYF.

The rearrangement links TRBV25-1 to TRBJ2-3; 9 bases line up with TRBD2. CDR1 is MGHDK, CDR2 SYGVNS, per germline. After removal of 8 bases from V and 2 bases from J, the junction contained 8 bases not matched to a gene. This CDR3 has 15 amino acids. The CDR3 region is CASVSGGLSTDTQYF. The CDR3 coding sequence is TGTGCCAGCGTAAGCGGGGGGCTCTCCACAGATACGCAGTATTTT.

The chain combines TRBV7-2 with TRBJ1-1, with TRBD1 identical over 7 bases. CDR1 and CDR2 from the germline V gene are SGHTA and FQGNSA. The junction had 10 bases not matched to a gene; V was cut back by 5 bases and J by 10 bases. The CDR3 length is 13 residues. The CDR3 DNA reads TGTGCCAGCAGCCTAACAGGGGATAGGGGAGCTTTCTTT. Protein sequence: CASSLTGDRGAFF.

The rearrangement joins TRBV9 to TRBJ1-4; D remains unclear. This CDR3 has 13 amino acids. The germline gives CDR1 SGDLS, CDR2 YYNGEE. The V end lost 4 bases, the J end lost 5 bases, and 9 bases lay between the germline ends. This CDR3 is CASSTHPNEKLFF. The DNA of the CDR3 is TGTGCCAGCAGCACTCATCCCAATGAAAAACTGTTTTTT. Full variable domain (missing parts from reference TRBV9 and TRBJ1-4): DSGVTQTPKHLITATGQRVTLRCSPRSGDLSVYWYQQSLDQGLQFLIQYYNGEERAKGNILERFSAQQFPDLHSELNLSSLELGDSALYFCASSTHPNEKLFFGSGTQLSVL.